These 18 T cell receptor beta chains were all obtained from the same sample, sequenced in a study of T cells in Graves' hyperthyroidism and ophthalmopathy. Amplification targeted TCR beta CDR3 regions from RNA transcripts. TCR CDR3 regions were first amplified by RT-PCR with HTBI primers. TCRdb fed the multiplex PCR reads into MiXCR, producing one record per CDR3 protein. Here the sample spans around 600,000 distinct CDR3 sequences, more than 12% being singletons. Sequenced material: blood. Receptors originate from a woman between 45 and 65 years old with Graves' ophthalmopathy.

V gene TRBV4-3 combines with J gene TRBJ2-1; TRBD1 or TRBD2 may be the D gene (5 bases each). CDR1 is LGHNA, CDR2 YSLEER, per germline. This CDR3 contains 13 residues. V shed 8 bases and J shed 7 bases, with 15 bases lying between them. CDR3 in amino acids: CASSIIGGNEQFF. The CDR3 DNA is TGCGCCAGCTCGATCATTGGGGGAAATGAGCAGTTCTTC.

This clonotype was observed many times. The CDR3 sequence is CASSQATPGSNEKLFF. The CDR3 DNA reads as TGTGCCAGCAGCCAAGCAACTCCAGGGAGCAATGAAAAACTGTTTTTT. The chain employs TRBV3-1 and TRBJ1-4; D might be TRBD1 (5 bases). This CDR3 region has 16 residues. Per the germline V gene, CDR1 is LGHDT and CDR2 is YNNKEL (reference sequence). The V gene lost 1 base and the J gene lost 5 bases, with 14 bases spanning the gap.

The chain uses TRBV7-2 and TRBJ2-7; D remains unclear. The V gene's germline CDR1 is SGHTA and CDR2 FQGNSA. V lost 1 base and J lost 6, with 13 bases in between. This CDR3 is built from 14 residues. CDR3 residues: CASSLDLRPGEQYF. CDR3 sequence (DNA): TGTGCCAGCAGCTTAGATCTGAGGCCTGGCGAGCAGTACTTC.

The chain joins TRBV20-1 to TRBJ2-2; D possibly matches TRBD1 or TRBD2 (6 bases each). This CDR3 is built from 14 residues. The V gene lost 6 bases and the J gene lost 4 bases, with 15 bases spanning the gap. CDR1 and CDR2 (germline): DFQATT, SNEGSKA (reference sequence). The CDR3 coding sequence is TGCAGTGCACGCTGGGGGCGGGGCACCGGGGAGCTGTTTTTT. It encodes CSARWGRGTGELFF.

In its sample, this clonotype was seen many times. The genes are TRBV30 and TRBJ2-7; 8 nucleotides match TRBD2. This CDR3 has 14 residues. Per germline, CDR1 GTSNPN and CDR2 SVGIG (reference sequence). V lost 0 bases and J lost 7; bases outside the gene matches: 8. CDR3 sequence reads: CAWSVGNSGMEQYF. The CDR3 coding sequence is TGTGCCTGGAGTGTAGGTAATAGCGGGATGGAGCAGTACTTC.

Ten or more counts support this clonotype. The chain uses TRBV12-3 or TRBV12-4 and TRBJ1-1, with a possible D match to TRBD1 (5 bases). Trimming cost V 2 bases and J 5 bases, with 12 bases left between them. The CDR3 spans 14 residues. The CDR3 DNA reads TGTGCCAGCAGTTTAAGGCGGGGGGGGACTGAAGCTTTCTTT. As protein: CASSLRRGGTEAFF.

This clonotype showed up many times. This chain uses TRBV7-2 with TRBJ1-3, with 9 nucleotides matching TRBD1. Germline CDR1 reads SGHTA; CDR2 reads FQGNSA. With 5 bases clipped from V and 8 bases from J, the junction kept 10 bases outside the gene matches. There are 15 residues in the CDR3. The CDR3: CASSTRDRVVDTIYF. The CDR3, as DNA: TGTGCCAGCAGCACCCGGGACAGGGTCGTAGACACCATATATTTT.

In this sample, this clonotype turned up many times. The genes are TRBV3-1 and TRBJ2-4; 11 bases align to TRBD2. Germline V gene data show CDR1 as LGHDT and CDR2 as YNNKEL (reference sequence). The junction had 7 bases not matched to a gene; V was cut back by 1 base and J by 8 bases. The CDR3 is 16 amino acids. The CDR3 spells CASSQVASGRRYIQYF. The CDR3 bases are TGTGCCAGCAGCCAAGTGGCTAGCGGGAGGCGGTACATTCAGTACTTC.

The table lists this clonotype with many counts. J is TRBJ1-2 and V is TRBV6-6; D is undetermined. Germline V gene data show CDR1 as MNHNY and CDR2 as SVGAGI (reference sequence). V dropped 0 bases and J dropped 7 bases, with 21 bases sitting between them. The CDR3 consists of 17 residues. The CDR3 protein is CASSYSTGNPGYCGYTF. The CDR3 region has the DNA TGTGCCAGCAGTTACTCGACGGGTAACCCCGGCTACTGTGGCTACACCTTC.

This clonotype has ten or more counts. The chain links TRBV2 to TRBJ2-1; weak D call: TRBD1 (5 bases). The germline V and J ends were trimmed by 1 base and 9 bases, with 19 bases remaining between them. Per the germline V gene, CDR1 is SNHLY and CDR2 is FYNNEI. CDR3 length: 16 amino acids. The CDR3 sequence is CASSEVGDRVGGEQFF. Here the CDR3 DNA reads TGTGCCAGCAGTGAAGTAGGGGATAGGGTAGGTGGTGAGCAGTTCTTC.

In this sample, this clonotype turned up many times. The V call is TRBV20-1, the J call TRBJ2-7; TRBD2 is a possible D gene (5 bases). This CDR3 is built from 17 residues. The ends were cut back, 1 base at V and 3 bases at J, with 22 bases in the middle. From germline, CDR1 is DFQATT and CDR2 SNEGSKA (reference sequence). The CDR3 region has the DNA TGCAGTGCTAGAGCCACCCTTGATGAGGAGGTTTTCTACGAGCAGTACTTC. Residues: CSARATLDEEVFYEQYF.

This clonotype was detected ten times or more. This chain uses TRBV20-1 with TRBJ2-7; 7 bases agree with TRBD1. This CDR3 spans 12 amino acids. The J segment lost 3 bases and the V segment lost 2 bases, leaving 1 base of the junction unmatched. Germline CDR1 and CDR2: DFQATT and SNEGSKA (reference sequence). DNA of the CDR3: TGCAGTGCTAGACAGGGGGACTACGAGCAGTACTTC. Amino acids: CSARQGDYEQYF.

The chain employs TRBV14 and TRBJ1-3, with D unresolved. CDR1 is SGHDN, CDR2 FVKESK, per germline. The CDR3 has 14 amino acids. V was trimmed by 1 base and J by 4 bases, leaving 8 bases between them. As DNA, the CDR3 is TGTGCCAGCAGCCAAGGAGCGGGCGGAAACACCATATATTTT. As protein: CASSQGAGGNTIYF.

The count of this clonotype is one. A much larger clonotype is one base distant, so this may be a read error. V gene TRBV5-1 combines with J gene TRBJ2-7; D call uncertain. The CDR3 extends over 14 amino acids. Germline V lookup: CDR1 SGHRS, CDR2 YFSETQ. The CDR3 nucleotides read TGCGTCAGCAGCTTGGACGGCACTTCCTACGAGCAGTACTTC. Translating gives CVSSLDGTSYEQYF.

The rearrangement uses TRBV29-1 and TRBJ2-1; TRBD2 matches 11 bases. The CDR3 length is 12 residues. Germline values: CDR1 SQVTM, CDR2 ANQGSEA. V shed 4 bases, J shed 7 bases, and the junction held 0 bases outside the gene matches. This chain's CDR3 is CSVGLAGNEQFF. CDR3 in DNA: TGCAGCGTTGGACTAGCGGGAAATGAGCAGTTCTTC.

This clonotype has at least ten counts. This chain uses TRBV9 with TRBJ2-1, with 7 bases matching TRBD2. The CDR3 totals 15 residues. Germline lookup yields CDR1 SGDLS and CDR2 YYNGEE. V was pared by 2 bases and J by 4 bases, with 6 bases of the junction left unmatched. CDR3 sequence (DNA): TGTGCCAGCAGCGTCTACGGGACTATTTACAATGAGCAGTTCTTC. Its protein is CASSVYGTIYNEQFF.

The table lists this clonotype with many counts. This chain joins TRBV11-3 and TRBJ2-5, with D tentatively TRBD1 or TRBD2 (5 bases each). CDR1 SGHNT and CDR2 YENEEA come from the germline V gene. CDR3 length equals 15 residues. Trimming cost V 1 base and J 2 bases, with 11 bases left between them. The CDR3 sequence: CASSLVLGPQETQYF. CDR3 DNA sequence: TGTGCCAGCAGCTTAGTGTTGGGACCGCAAGAGACCCAGTACTTC.

This clonotype has a handful of counts. This chain links TRBV9 with TRBJ1-1; no clear D. V was pared by 0 bases and J by 0 bases, with 12 bases between. The CDR3 is made up of 16 amino acids. Germline V gene lookup returns CDR1 SGDLS and CDR2 YYNGEE. The CDR3 nucleotides read TGTGCCAGCAGCGTAGGGGCGGATTTAATGAACACTGAAGCTTTCTTT. This sequence encodes CASSVGADLMNTEAFF.